This TCR beta chain originates from a study of shared clonotypes between healthy human individuals. Overall study context: The people who gave samples were two women and a few men aged 18 to 49.

The quantity of DNA used in unsorted PBMC replicate PCRs was roughly 320 ng, corresponding to around 32,000 T cell genomes. Sequencing used immunoSEQ multiplex PCR; TCRdb keeps in-frame clones, though not all of them. This sample has fewer than 550,000 clones, with around 79% found just once. Donors were healthy HIV-negative adults without recent acute infections or vaccinations. Donors comprised only Caucasian adults living in Nashville, Tennessee. The V end was cut by 4 bases, the J end by 6 bases, with 22 bases between. The germline V gene encodes CDR1 SGHVS and CDR2 FQNEAQ. This CDR3 spans 16 amino acids.

This receptor was obtained from a woman in her thirties or forties in good health. Some clones in this sample may be carry-over from other donors' samples. This chain connects TRBV7-8 to TRBJ2-7; the D gene is possibly TRBD2 (5 bases). Sequencing was done on a sample of PBMCs. Here the CDR3 DNA reads TGTGCCAGCAGCTCAGTGGCGGGTCTAGTCACGGTCGAGCAGTACTTC. Translated: CASSSVAGLVTVEQYF.